The present TCR beta chain was sequenced within a study of T cell responses to AZD1222 COVID-19 vaccine (dated by TCRdb to the early 2020s). With regard to the full study: AZD1222 recipients whose second dose came at about 4 weeks and those whose second dose came at about 12 weeks were combined into one group, since spike-specific TCR depth and breadth did not differ between the two schedules. TCR sequencing covered some 240 trial participants: 200 to 220 given two doses of AZD1222 and 26 given two doses of MenACWY control vaccine. Trial participants were enrolled by age into 18-55, 56-69 and 70-plus year subgroups, with around 140, 26 and 57 TCR-sequenced participants respectively.

The time point label here, explained by the study, means: baseline before first vaccination. Samples from vaccinated people were obtained from the UK trials COV001 and COV002, which included a single-blind randomized controlled phase 2/3 trial of AZD1222 (ChAdOx1 nCoV-19) in healthy adults. For TCRbeta chain sequencing, PBMC samples from trial participants were taken at day 0 and at day 28 after the second dose. The research as a whole found: Conclusions about previously exposed vaccinees were limited because only a handful of AZD1222 recipients were SARS-CoV-2 seropositive at baseline. CD4 TCRs associated with the vaccine covered the entire spike protein, and the dominant responses were in regions 160-218 and 743-854. No day 14 peak-response samples were available, so repertoires were characterized only after the peak T cell response. A significant rise in spike-specific TCR breadth and depth was observed after two AZD1222 doses relative to day 0 and relative to MenACWY recipients. Participants were mostly white British and included more females than males, and it was suggested by the authors that clonal diversity may have been underestimated. Reportedly, almost half of the unique spike-specific TCRs recognized epitopes lying outside the regions that are mutated in the B.1.351 and B.1.1.7 variants. In the small 56-69-year group, the increase in depth fell short of significance, most likely because of low power.

The CDR3 regions of human TCRbeta chains were subjected to immunosequencing. From the authors' description of their analysis: Repertoire TCRs were checked for matches against a reference library of SARS-CoV-2-specific TCRs that had been generated using the MIRA antigen-specificity platform. Breadth meant the fraction of unique TCRs that were SARS-CoV-2-associated, whereas depth meant the fraction of total T cells that were SARS-CoV-2-associated. Each spike-specific TCR was assigned to its reactive spike region and to a CD4 or CD8 class using the MIRA data. Log10-transformed breadth and depth values were compared by one-way ANOVA with Sidak's multiple comparisons tests. The clones in this table, taken by TCRdb from immuneACCESS, are in-frame only. Not every clone is retained; where verified, under half of the shortfall comes from an unresolved V gene, and the cause of the rest is unknown. Clone size and the V and J calls come from that table; the DNA yielded D and trimming. The sample contains 60,000 to 100,000 clones, around 90% of them found a single time. The ten largest account for roughly 24% of the sample.

With respect to this clone: Its recognized antigen is unknown. No much larger clonotype is one base removed from it; base qualities were not supplied.

V is reduced by 8 bases and J by 8 bases, leaving a spacing of 12 bases between them. The CDR3 goes from the cysteine to the phenylalanine over 11 residues. Of the read, only the CDR3 DNA is kept; its 33 bases are in frame from base 1. Reading the germline V gene (reference sequence) gives CDR1 DFQATT and CDR2 SNEGSKA. Here the sequenced sample was peripheral blood, taken on day 0 of AZD1222 vaccination. The origin of this receptor is an adult in good health. The receptor chain draws on TRBV20-1 and TRBJ1-4, with an unclear D gene assignment. CDR3 reads: CSPLVGEKLFF. The nucleotide sequence reads as follows: TGCAGTCCGCTGGTTGGCGAAAAACTGTTTTTT.